This TCR beta chain was retrieved from a study of CD8 T cells in Susac syndrome. RNA amounts of roughly 0.45 to 1 ug underwent reverse transcription with random hexamers. TCRdb re-called the immunoSEQ multiplex PCR reads with MiXCR, one entry per CDR3 protein. Here the sample spans hundreds of thousands of distinct CDR3 sequences, approximately 90% being singletons. TCR beta was sequenced from blood CD8+ and CD4+ T cells. Relapsing-remitting disease, either stable or active, was present in the treatment-naive patients who were the multiple sclerosis controls. The germline gives CDR1 MDHEN, CDR2 SYDVKM. V was cut by 6 bases and J by 5 bases, with 13 bases left in between. This CDR3 contains 13 residues.

Source material: CD8+ T cells from PBMCs. The chain joins TRBV28 to TRBJ2-5, with D maybe TRBD2 (7 bases). The receptor's source is a human donor with multiple sclerosis. CDR3 sequence: CASSGGGEETQYF. The CDR3 nucleotides read TGTGCCAGCAGCGGAGGGGGGGAGGAGACCCAGTACTTC.